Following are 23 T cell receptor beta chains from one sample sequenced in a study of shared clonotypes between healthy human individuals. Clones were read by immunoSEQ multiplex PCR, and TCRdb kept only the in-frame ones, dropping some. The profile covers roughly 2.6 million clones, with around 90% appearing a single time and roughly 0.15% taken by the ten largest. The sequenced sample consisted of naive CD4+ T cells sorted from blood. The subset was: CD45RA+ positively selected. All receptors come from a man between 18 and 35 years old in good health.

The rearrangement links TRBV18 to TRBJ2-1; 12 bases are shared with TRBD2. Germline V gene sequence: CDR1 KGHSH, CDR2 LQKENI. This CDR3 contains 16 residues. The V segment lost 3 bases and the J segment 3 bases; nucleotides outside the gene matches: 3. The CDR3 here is CASSPSGLAGYNEQFF. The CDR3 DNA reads TGTGCCAGCTCACCCTCGGGACTAGCGGGCTACAATGAGCAGTTCTTC.

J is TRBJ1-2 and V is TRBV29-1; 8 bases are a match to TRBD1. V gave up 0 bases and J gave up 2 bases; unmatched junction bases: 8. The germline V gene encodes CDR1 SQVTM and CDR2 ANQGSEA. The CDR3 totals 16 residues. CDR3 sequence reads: CSVEEGRQGANYGYTF. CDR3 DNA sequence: TGCAGCGTTGAAGAGGGTCGGCAGGGGGCGAACTATGGCTACACCTTC.

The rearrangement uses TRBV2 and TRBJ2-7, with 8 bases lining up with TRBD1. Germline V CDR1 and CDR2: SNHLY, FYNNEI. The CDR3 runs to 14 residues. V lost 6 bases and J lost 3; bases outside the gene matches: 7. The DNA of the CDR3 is TGTGCCAGCAGCTCTCGACAGGGGAACTACGAGCAGTACTTC. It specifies CASSSRQGNYEQYF.

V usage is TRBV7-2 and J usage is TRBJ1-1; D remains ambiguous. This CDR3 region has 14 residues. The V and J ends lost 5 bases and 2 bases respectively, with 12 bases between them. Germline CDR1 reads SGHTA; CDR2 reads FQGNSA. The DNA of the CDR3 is TGTGCCAGCAGCCCCGTGCCTGACAACACTGAAGCTTTCTTT. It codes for CASSPVPDNTEAFF.

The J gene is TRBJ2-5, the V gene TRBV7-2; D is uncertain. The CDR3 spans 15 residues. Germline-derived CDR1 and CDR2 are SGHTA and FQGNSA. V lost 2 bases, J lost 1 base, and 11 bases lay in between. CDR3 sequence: CASSLLFGAQETQYF. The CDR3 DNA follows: TGTGCCAGCAGCTTACTATTTGGCGCCCAAGAGACCCAGTACTTC. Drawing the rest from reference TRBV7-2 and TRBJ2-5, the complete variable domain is GAGVSQSPSNKVTEKGKDVELRCDPISGHTALYWYRQSLGQGLEFLIYFQGNSAPDKSGLPSDRFSAERTGGSVSTLTIQRTQQEDSAVYLCASSLLFGAQETQYFGPGTRLLVL.

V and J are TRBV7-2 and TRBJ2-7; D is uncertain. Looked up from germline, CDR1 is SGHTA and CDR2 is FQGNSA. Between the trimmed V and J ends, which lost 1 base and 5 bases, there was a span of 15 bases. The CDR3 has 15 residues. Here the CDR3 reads CASSLEAGPNHEQYF. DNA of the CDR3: TGTGCCAGCAGCTTAGAGGCAGGTCCTAATCACGAGCAGTACTTC.

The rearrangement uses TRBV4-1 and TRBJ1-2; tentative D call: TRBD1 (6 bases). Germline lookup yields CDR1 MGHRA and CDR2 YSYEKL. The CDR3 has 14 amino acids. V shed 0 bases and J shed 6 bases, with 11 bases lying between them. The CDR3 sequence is CASSQDQAGDGYTF. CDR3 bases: TGCGCCAGCAGCCAAGATCAGGCAGGGGATGGCTACACCTTC.

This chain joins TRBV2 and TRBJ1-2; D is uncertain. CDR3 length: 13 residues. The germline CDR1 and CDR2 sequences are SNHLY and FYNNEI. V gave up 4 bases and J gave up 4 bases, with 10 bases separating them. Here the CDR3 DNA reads TGTGCCAGCAGTGCGGGTATAAGCTATGGCTACACCTTC. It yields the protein CASSAGISYGYTF.

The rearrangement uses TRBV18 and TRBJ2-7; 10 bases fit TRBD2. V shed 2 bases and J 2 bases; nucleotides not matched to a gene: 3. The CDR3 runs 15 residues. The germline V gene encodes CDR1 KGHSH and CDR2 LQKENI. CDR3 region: CASSPATSGPYEQYF. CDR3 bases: TGTGCCAGCTCACCAGCGACTAGCGGGCCCTACGAGCAGTACTTC.

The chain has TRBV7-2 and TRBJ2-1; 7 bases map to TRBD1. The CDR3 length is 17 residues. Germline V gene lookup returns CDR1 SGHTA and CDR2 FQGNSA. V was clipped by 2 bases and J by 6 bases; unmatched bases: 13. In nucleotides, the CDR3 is TGTGCCAGCAGCTTAAGGTCCGGCAGCCCAGGGGGCAATGAGCAGTTCTTC. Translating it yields CASSLRSGSPGGNEQFF.

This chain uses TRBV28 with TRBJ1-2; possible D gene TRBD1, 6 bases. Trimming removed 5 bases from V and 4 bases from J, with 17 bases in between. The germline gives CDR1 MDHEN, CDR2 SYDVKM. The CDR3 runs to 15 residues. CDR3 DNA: TGTGCCAGCAGTGTTGGGGGGGCGCAGGTCTATGGCTACACCTTC. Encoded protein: CASSVGGAQVYGYTF.

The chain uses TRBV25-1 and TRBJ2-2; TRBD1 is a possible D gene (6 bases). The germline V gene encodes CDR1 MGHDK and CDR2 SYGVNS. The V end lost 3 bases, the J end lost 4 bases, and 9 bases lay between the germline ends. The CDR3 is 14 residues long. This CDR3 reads CASSEGAFTGELFF. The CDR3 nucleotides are TGTGCCAGCAGTGAGGGGGCGTTCACCGGGGAGCTGTTTTTT.

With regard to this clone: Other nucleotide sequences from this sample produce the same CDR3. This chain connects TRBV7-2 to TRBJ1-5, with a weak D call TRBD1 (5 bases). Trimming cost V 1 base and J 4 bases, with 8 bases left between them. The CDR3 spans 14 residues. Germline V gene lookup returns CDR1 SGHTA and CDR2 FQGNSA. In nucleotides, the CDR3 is TGTGCCAGCAGCTTAGTGCAGGGAAATCAGCCCCAGCATTTT. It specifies CASSLVQGNQPQHF.

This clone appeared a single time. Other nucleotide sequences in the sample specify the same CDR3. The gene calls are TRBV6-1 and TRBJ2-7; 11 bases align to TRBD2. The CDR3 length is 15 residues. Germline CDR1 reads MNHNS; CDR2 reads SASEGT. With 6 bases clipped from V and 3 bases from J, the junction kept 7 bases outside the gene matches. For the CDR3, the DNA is TGTGCCAGCAGGGCCGGGACTAGCGGACTCTACGAGCAGTACTTC. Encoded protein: CASRAGTSGLYEQYF.

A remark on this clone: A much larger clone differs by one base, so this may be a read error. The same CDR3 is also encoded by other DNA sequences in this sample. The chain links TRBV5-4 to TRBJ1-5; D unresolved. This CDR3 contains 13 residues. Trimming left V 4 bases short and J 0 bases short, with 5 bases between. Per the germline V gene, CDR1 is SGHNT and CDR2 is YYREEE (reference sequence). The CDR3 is CASSLDSNQPQHF. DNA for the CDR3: TGTGCCAGCAGCCTGGATAGCAATCAGCCCCAGCATTTT.

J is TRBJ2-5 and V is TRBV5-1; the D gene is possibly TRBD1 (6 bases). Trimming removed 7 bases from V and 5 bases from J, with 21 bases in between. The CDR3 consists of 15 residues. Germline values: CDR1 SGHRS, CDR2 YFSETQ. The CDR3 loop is CASGPTGDTAETQYF. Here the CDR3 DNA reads TGCGCCAGCGGGCCCACCGGGGACACTGCGGAGACCCAGTACTTC. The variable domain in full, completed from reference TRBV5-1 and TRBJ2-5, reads KAGVTQTPRYLIKTRGQQVTLSCSPISGHRSVSWYQQTPGQGLQFLFEYFSETQRNKGNFPGRFSGRQFSNSRSEMNVSTLELGDSALYLCASGPTGDTAETQYFGPGTRLLVL.

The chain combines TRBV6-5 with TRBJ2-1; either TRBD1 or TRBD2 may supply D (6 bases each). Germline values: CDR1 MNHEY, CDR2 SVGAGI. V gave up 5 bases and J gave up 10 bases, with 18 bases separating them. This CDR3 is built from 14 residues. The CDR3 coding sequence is TGTGCCAGCAGTAATGGGGGGCCTGGGGGGGAGCAGTTCTTC. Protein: CASSNGGPGGEQFF.

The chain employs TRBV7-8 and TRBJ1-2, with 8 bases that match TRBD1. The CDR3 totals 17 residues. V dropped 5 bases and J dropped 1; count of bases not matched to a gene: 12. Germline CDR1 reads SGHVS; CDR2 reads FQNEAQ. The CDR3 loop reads CASSPRTGSTVNYGYTF. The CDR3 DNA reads TGTGCCAGCAGCCCACGGACAGGGTCTACCGTTAACTATGGCTACACCTTC.

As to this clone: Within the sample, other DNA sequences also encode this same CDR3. The CDR3 spells CASSLVEETQYF. The CDR3 nucleotides read TGTGCCAGCAGCTTAGTGGAAGAGACCCAGTACTTC. The chain is built from TRBV7-2 and TRBJ2-5; unclear D gene. Deletions cut 1 base from V and 3 bases from J, with 3 bases between. Per the germline V gene, CDR1 is SGHTA and CDR2 is FQGNSA. The CDR3 extends over 12 amino acids.

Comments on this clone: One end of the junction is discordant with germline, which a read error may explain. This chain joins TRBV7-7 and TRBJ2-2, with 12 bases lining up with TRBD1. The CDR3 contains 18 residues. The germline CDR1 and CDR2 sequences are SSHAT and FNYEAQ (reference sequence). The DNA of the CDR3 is TGTGCTAGCAGCTTAACTCCCCCGGGACAGGGGGCAGGCGGGGAGCTGTTTTTT. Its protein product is CASSLTPPGQGAGGELFF.

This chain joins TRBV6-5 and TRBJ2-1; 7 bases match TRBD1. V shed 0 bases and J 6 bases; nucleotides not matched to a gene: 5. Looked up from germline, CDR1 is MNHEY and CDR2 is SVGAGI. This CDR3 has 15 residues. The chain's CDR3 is CASSYSGTESNEQFF. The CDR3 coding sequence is TGTGCCAGCAGTTACTCTGGGACAGAATCCAATGAGCAGTTCTTC.

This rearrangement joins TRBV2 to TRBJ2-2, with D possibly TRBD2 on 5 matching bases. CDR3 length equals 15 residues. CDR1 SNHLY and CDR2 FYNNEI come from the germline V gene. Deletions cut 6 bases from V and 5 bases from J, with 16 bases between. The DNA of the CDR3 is TGTGCCAGCAGCCCAACGGGGTTTGCGACCGGGGAGCTGTTTTTT. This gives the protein CASSPTGFATGELFF.

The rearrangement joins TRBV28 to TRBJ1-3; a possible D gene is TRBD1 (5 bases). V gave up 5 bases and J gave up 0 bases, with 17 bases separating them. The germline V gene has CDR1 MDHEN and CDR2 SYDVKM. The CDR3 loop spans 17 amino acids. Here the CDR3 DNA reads TGTGCCAGCAGTCCCTGGGACGCAAGAAGCTCTGGAAACACCATATATTTT. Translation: CASSPWDARSSGNTIYF. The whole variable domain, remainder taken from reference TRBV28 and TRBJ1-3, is DVKVTQSSRYLVKRTGEKVFLECVQDMDHENMFWYRQDPGLGLRLIYFSYDVKMKEKGDIPEGYSVSREKKERFSLILESASTNQTSMYLCASSPWDARSSGNTIYFGEGSWLTVV.